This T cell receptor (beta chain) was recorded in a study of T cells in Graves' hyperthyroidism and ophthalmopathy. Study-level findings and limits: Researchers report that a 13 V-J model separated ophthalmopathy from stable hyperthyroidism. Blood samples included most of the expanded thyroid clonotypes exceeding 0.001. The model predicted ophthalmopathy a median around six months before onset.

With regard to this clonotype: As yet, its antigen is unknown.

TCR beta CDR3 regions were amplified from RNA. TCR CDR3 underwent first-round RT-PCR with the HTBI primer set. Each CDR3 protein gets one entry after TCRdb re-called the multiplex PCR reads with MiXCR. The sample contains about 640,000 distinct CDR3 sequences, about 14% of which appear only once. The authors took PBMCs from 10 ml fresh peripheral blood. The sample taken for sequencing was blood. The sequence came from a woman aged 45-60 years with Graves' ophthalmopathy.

For the CDR3, the DNA is TGCAGTGCTAGAGACAGAGCGCTTGGGAGCGAGCAGTACTTC. It translates to CSARDRALGSEQYF. This rearrangement joins TRBV20-1 to TRBJ2-7; perhaps TRBD2 as D (5 bases). Trimming shortened V by 0 bases and J by 6 bases, and 15 bases separated the two germline ends. Germline-derived CDR1 and CDR2 are DFQATT and SNEGSKA (reference sequence). The CDR3 runs to 14 residues.